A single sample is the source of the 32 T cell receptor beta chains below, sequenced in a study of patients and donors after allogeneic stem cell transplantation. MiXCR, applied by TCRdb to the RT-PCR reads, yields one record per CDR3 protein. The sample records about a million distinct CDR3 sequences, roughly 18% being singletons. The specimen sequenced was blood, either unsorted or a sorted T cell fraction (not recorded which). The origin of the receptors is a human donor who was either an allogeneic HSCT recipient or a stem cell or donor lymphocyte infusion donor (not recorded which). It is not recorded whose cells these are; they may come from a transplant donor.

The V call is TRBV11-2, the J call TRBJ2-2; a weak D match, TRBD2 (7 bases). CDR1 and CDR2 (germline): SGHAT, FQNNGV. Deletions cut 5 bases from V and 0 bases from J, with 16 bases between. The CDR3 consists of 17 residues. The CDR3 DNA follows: TGTGCCAGCAGCCCCCGCTCGGGGGGCGCGAACACCGGGGAGCTGTTTTTT. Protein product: CASSPRSGGANTGELFF.

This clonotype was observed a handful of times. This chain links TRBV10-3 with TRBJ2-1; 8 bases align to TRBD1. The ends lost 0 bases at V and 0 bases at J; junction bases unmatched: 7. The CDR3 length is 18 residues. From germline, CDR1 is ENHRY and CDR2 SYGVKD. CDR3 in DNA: TGTGCCATCAGTGAGTCGACCCGGGACAGGAGCTCCTACAATGAGCAGTTCTTC. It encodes CAISESTRDRSSYNEQFF.

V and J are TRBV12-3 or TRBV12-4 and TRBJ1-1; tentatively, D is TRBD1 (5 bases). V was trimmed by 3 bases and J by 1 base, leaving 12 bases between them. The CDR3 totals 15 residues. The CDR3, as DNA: TGTGCCAGCAGTTTTCGGGGGAATGCGAACACTGAAGCTTTCTTT. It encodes CASSFRGNANTEAFF.

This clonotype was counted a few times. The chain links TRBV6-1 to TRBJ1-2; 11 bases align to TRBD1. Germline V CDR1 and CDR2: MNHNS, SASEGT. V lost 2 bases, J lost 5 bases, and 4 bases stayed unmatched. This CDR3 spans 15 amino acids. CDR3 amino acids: CASSERGTGGYGYTF. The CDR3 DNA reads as TGTGCCAGCAGTGAACGGGGGACAGGGGGATATGGCTACACCTTC.

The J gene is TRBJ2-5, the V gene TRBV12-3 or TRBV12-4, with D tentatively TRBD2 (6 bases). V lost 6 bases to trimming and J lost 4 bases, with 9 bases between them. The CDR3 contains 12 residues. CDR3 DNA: TGTGCCAGCAGCATAGCGGCAGAGACCCAGTACTTC. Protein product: CASSIAAETQYF.

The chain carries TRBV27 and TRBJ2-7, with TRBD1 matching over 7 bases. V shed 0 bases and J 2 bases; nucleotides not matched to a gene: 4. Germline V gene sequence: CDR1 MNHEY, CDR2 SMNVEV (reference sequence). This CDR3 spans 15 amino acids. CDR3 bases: TGTGCCAGCAGTTTATCATGGGACAGCCCCTACGAGCAGTACTTC. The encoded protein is CASSLSWDSPYEQYF.

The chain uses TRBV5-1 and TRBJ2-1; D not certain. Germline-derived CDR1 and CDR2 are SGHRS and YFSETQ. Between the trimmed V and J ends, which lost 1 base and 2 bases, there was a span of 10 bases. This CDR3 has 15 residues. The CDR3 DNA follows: TGCGCCAGCAGCTTGAATCGTCCCCCCTACAATGAGCAGTTCTTC. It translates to CASSLNRPPYNEQFF.

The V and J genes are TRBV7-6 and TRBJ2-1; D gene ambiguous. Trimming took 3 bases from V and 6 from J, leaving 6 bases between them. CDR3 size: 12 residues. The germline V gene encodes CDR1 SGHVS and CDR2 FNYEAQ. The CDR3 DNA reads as TGTGCCAGCAGCTTTCGGACCAATGAGCAGTTCTTC. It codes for CASSFRTNEQFF.

The CDR3, as DNA: TGTGCCAGCAGCGCACAGACTAGCGGGCTTAGCTCCTACAATGAGCAGTTCTTC. Encoded protein: CASSAQTSGLSSYNEQFF. The chain joins TRBV9 to TRBJ2-1; 10 nucleotides align to TRBD2. J was trimmed by 0 bases and V by 3 bases; bases with no gene match: 9. The germline V gene encodes CDR1 SGDLS and CDR2 YYNGEE. CDR3 length equals 18 residues.

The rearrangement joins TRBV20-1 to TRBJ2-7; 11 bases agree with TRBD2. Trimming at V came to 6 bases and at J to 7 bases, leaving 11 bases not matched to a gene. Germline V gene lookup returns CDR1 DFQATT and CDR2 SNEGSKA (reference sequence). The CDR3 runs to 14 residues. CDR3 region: CSALALAGAGEQYF. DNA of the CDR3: TGCAGTGCCCTAGCACTAGCGGGGGCGGGGGAGCAGTACTTC.

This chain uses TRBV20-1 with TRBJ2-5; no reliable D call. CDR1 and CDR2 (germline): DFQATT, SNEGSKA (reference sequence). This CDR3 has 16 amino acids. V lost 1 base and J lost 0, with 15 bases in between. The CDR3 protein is CSARGDNRAYQETQYF. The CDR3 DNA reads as TGCAGTGCTAGAGGAGACAACCGAGCGTACCAAGAGACCCAGTACTTC.

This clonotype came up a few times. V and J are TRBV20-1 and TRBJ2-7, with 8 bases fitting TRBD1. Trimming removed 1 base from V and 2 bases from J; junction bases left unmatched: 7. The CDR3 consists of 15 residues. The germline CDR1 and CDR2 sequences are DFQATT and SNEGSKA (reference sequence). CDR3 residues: CSARVPGQAPYEQYF. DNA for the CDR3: TGCAGTGCTAGAGTTCCGGGACAGGCCCCCTACGAGCAGTACTTC.

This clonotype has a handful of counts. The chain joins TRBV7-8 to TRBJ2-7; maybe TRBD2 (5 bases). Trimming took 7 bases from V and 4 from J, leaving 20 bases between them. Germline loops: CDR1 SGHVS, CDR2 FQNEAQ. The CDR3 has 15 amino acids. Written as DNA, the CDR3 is TGTGCCAGCACCTCAGAGTTCTCGGGAAGGTACGAGCAGTACTTC. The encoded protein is CASTSEFSGRYEQYF.

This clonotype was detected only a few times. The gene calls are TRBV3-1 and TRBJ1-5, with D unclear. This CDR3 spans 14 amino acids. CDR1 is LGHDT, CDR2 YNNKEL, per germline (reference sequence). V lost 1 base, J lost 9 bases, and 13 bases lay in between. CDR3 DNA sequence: TGTGCCAGCAGCCAAGTGTCCGGGCCGTCGCCCCAGCATTTT. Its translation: CASSQVSGPSPQHF.

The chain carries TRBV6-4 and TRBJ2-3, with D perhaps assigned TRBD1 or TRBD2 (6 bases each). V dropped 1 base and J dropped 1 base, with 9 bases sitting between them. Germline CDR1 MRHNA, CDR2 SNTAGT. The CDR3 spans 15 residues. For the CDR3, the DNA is TGTGCCAGCAGTGACTTGGAGGGGGGCACAGATACGCAGTATTTT. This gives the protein CASSDLEGGTDTQYF.

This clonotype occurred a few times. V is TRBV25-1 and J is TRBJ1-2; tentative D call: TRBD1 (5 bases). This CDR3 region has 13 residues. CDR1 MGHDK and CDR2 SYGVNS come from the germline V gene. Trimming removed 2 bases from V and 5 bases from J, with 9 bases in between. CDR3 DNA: TGTGCCAGCAGTGAACCGCAGGGTTATGGCTACACCTTC. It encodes CASSEPQGYGYTF.

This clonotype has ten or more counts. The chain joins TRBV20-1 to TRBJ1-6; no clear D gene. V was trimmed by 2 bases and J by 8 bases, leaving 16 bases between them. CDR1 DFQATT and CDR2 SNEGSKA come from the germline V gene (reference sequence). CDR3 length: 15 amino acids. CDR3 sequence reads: CSARIRQEGDSPLHF. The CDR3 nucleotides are TGCAGTGCTAGAATCAGGCAGGAAGGTGATTCACCCCTCCACTTT.

In DNA, the CDR3 is TGTGCCAGCAGCGTAGCAGGGGGGCCCCAGCATTTT. Its protein is CASSVAGGPQHF. The chain uses TRBV9 and TRBJ1-5, with TRBD1 matching 7 bases. The length of the CDR3 is 12 residues. Germline-derived CDR1 and CDR2 are SGDLS and YYNGEE. V lost 0 bases, J lost 9 bases, and 0 bases stayed unmatched.

In DNA, the CDR3 is TGTGCCAGCAGGGCCCGGGTCCCTGAAAAACTGTTTTTT. This codes for CASRARVPEKLFF. The chain uses TRBV2 and TRBJ1-4, with D uncertain. Germline CDR1 is SNHLY and CDR2 is FYNNEI. CDR3 length: 13 residues. Deletions cut 6 bases from V and 7 bases from J, with 12 bases between.

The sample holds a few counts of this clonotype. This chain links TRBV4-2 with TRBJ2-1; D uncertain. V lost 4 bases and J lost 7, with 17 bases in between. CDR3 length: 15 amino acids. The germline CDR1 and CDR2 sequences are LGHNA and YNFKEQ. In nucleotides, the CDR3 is TGTGCCAGCAGCCGCCGACATGACTTGAGTAATGAGCAGTTCTTC. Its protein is CASSRRHDLSNEQFF.

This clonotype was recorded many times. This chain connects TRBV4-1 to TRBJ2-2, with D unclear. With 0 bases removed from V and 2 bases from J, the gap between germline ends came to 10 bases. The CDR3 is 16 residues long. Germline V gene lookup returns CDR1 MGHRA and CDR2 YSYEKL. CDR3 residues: CASSQDRGFNTGELFF. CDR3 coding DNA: TGCGCCAGCAGCCAAGATCGTGGCTTTAACACCGGGGAGCTGTTTTTT.

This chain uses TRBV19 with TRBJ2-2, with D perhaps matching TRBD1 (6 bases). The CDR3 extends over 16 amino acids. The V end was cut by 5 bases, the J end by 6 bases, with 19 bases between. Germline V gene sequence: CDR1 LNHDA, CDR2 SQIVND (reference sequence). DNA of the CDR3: TGTGCCAGTAGTCCCCTCCGGGACATTACCCCCGGGGAGCTGTTTTTT. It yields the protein CASSPLRDITPGELFF.

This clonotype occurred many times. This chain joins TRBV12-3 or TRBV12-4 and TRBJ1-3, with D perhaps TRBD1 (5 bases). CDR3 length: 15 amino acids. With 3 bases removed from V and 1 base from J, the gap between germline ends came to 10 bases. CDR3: CASSFPGWSGNTIYF. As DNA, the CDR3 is TGTGCCAGCAGTTTCCCAGGGTGGTCTGGAAACACCATATATTTT.

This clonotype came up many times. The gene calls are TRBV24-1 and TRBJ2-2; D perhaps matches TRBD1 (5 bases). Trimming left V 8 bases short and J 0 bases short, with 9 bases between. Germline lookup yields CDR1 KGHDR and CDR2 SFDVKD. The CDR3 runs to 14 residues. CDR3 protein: CATNQGANTGELFF. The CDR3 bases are TGTGCCACCAATCAGGGCGCGAACACCGGGGAGCTGTTTTTT.

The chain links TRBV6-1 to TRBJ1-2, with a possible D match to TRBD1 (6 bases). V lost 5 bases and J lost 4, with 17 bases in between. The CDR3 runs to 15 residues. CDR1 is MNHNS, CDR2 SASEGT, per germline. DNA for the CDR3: TGTGCCAGCAGTCATAGCCGGGGACAACCCTATGGCTACACCTTC. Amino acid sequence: CASSHSRGQPYGYTF.

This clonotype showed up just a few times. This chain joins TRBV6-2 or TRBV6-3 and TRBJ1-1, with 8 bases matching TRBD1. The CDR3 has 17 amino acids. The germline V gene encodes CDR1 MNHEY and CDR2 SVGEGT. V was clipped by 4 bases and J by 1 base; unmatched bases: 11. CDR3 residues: CASSSGTGLHTNTEAFF. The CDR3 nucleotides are TGTGCCAGCAGTTCGGGGACAGGCCTCCATACGAACACTGAAGCTTTCTTT.

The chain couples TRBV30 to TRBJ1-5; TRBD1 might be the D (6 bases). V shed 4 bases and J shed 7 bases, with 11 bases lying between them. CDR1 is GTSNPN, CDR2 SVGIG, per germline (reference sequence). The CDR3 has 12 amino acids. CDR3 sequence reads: CAWNRAKQPQHF. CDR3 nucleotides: TGTGCCTGGAACAGGGCAAAACAGCCCCAGCATTTT.

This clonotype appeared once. The CDR3 loop reads CASSYSVLADTQYF. As DNA, the CDR3 is TGTGCCAGCAGTTACTCGGTCCTGGCAGATACGCAGTATTTT. V is TRBV6-2 or TRBV6-3 and J is TRBJ2-3, with no clear D. The length of the CDR3 is 14 residues. V was clipped by 0 bases and J by 4 bases, with 8 bases between them. Germline V CDR1 and CDR2: MNHEY, SVGEGT.

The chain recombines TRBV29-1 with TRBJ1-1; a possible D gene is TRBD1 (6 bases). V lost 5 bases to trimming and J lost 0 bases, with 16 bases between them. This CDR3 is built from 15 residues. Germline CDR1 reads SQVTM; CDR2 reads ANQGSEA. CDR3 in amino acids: CSVRGQGNMNTEAFF. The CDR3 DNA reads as TGCAGCGTTCGTGGGCAGGGGAACATGAACACTGAAGCTTTCTTT.

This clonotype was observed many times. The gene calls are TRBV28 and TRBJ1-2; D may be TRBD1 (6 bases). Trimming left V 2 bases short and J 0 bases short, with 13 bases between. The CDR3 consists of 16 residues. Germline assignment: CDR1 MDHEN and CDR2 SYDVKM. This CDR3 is CASSLRAGQTNYGYTF. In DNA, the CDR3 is TGTGCCAGCAGTTTAAGGGCAGGACAGACTAACTATGGCTACACCTTC.

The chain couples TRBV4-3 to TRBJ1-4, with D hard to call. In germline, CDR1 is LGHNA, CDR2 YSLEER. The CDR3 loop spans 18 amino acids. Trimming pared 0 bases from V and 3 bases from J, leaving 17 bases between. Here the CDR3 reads CASSQDPTLLNSNEKLFF. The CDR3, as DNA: TGCGCCAGCAGCCAAGATCCCACTCTCCTGAATTCTAATGAAAAACTGTTTTTT.

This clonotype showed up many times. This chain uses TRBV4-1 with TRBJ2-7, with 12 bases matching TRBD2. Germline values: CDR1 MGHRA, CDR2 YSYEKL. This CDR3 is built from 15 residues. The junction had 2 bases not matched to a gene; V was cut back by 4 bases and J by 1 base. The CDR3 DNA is TGCGCCAGCAGCCGAGGACTAGCGGGATCCTACGAGCAGTACTTC. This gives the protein CASSRGLAGSYEQYF.